This is a list of T cell receptor beta chains from one sample in a study of T cell responses to AZD1222 COVID-19 vaccine. Sequencing used immunoSEQ multiplex PCR; TCRdb keeps in-frame clones, though not all of them. The sample lists around 120,000 clones, about 92% seen once, with 4% to 6% in the top ten. The sequences come from peripheral blood, collected 28 days after the second AZD1222 dose. The source of these receptors is an adult who received the AZD1222 COVID-19 vaccine. Each CDR3 is given with its conserved first and last residue. Fields, in order: J gene, V gene, CDR3 protein.

J gene: TRBJ2-2; V gene: TRBV7-2; CDR3 protein: CASSLWQNTGELFF
J gene: TRBJ2-7; V gene: TRBV15; CDR3 protein: CATSREPGQGRHEQYF
J gene: TRBJ2-5; V gene: TRBV28; CDR3 protein: CASSTGQDGETQYF
J gene: TRBJ1-6; V gene: TRBV5-6; CDR3 protein: CASKGGNSPLHF
J gene: TRBJ1-3; V gene: TRBV11-3; CDR3 protein: CASSSPARGLGGNTIYF
J gene: TRBJ2-3; V gene: TRBV6-6; CDR3 protein: CASSYGQGGDTQYF
J gene: TRBJ1-6; V gene: TRBV7-2; CDR3 protein: CASSLALYRTSSYNSPLHF
J gene: TRBJ2-5; V gene: TRBV4-3; CDR3 protein: CASSPRLAGGQGETQYF
J gene: TRBJ1-3; V gene: TRBV27; CDR3 protein: CASSFRGGSGNTIYF
J gene: TRBJ1-1; V gene: TRBV5-6; CDR3 protein: CASSLRTKLFTEAFF
J gene: TRBJ2-1; V gene: TRBV6-5; CDR3 protein: CASRLQVADEQFF
J gene: TRBJ1-4; V gene: TRBV30; CDR3 protein: CAWSDRLGPYEKLFF
J gene: TRBJ1-1; V gene: TRBV6-5; CDR3 protein: CAINIQGGAEAFF
J gene: TRBJ1-1; V gene: TRBV18; CDR3 protein: CASSSGGTSNTEAFF
J gene: TRBJ1-1; V gene: TRBV10-2; CDR3 protein: CASLRASAEAFF
J gene: TRBJ2-2; V gene: TRBV7-2; CDR3 protein: CASSLRRGTGTGELFF
J gene: TRBJ2-6; V gene: TRBV6-2/TRBV6-3; CDR3 protein: CASSLYRSGANVLTF
J gene: TRBJ1-1; V gene: TRBV18; CDR3 protein: CASSPVGGAGNTEAFF
J gene: TRBJ2-1; V gene: TRBV11-2; CDR3 protein: CASSLRGSGPNNEQFF
J gene: TRBJ1-3; V gene: TRBV5-6; CDR3 protein: CASTLTAGSLRNTIYF
J gene: TRBJ2-7; V gene: TRBV11-3; CDR3 protein: CASSLGLAATYEQYF
J gene: TRBJ1-3; V gene: TRBV4-3; CDR3 protein: CASSHSGNTIYF
J gene: TRBJ2-5; V gene: TRBV9; CDR3 protein: CASSVQGAGETQYF